Shown below are 9 T cell receptor beta chains from a single sample sequenced in a study of human T cells and chemical hapten exposure (dated by TCRdb to the early 2020s). Libraries were made using RACE. The run used a NextSeq 500. Using fastp trimming at Q25 and MiXCR clonotype assembly, TCRdb reanalyzed the public sequencing data and kept in-frame beta chains. CDR3 protein duplicates are merged, each entry listing the most common genes and DNA. The sample includes 40,000 to 45,000 distinct CDR3 sequences, with around 10% observed a single time. The ten largest clones represent over 12% of the sample. This specimen's time point label, interpreted: patch test 2, 6 weeks after DPC sensitization. In light of the paper, this sample's treatment or condition label describes: therapeutic diphenylcyclopropenone sensitization with weekly scalp DPC. This material consisted of whole blood, taken in connection with sensitization to the hapten diphenylcyclopropenone (DPC). The receptors stem from a woman aged 40 to 50 with alopecia areata. Some clones in this sample may be carry-over from other donors' samples.

This clonotype has at least ten counts. The J gene is TRBJ1-5, the V gene TRBV20-1; D gene uncertain. CDR3 length: 15 amino acids. V lost 0 bases, J lost 1 base, and 10 bases lay in between. Per the germline V gene, CDR1 is DFQATT and CDR2 is SNEGSKA (reference sequence). This CDR3 is CSARDLGPSNQPQHF. The CDR3 DNA reads as TGCAGTGCTAGAGATTTAGGGCCGAGCAATCAGCCCCAGCATTTT.

The sample holds many counts of this clonotype. V usage is TRBV5-1 and J usage is TRBJ2-5; D not resolved. Trimming removed 0 bases at V and 5 bases at J, with 11 bases between. The CDR3 covers 14 residues. CDR1 and CDR2 from the germline V gene are SGHRS and YFSETQ. The CDR3 region is CASSLGGLPETQYF. The CDR3 DNA reads TGCGCCAGCAGCTTGGGAGGTCTCCCCGAGACCCAGTACTTC.

This clonotype was counted ten times or more. The chain joins TRBV9 to TRBJ1-1, with D tentatively TRBD1 (5 bases). The germline V gene encodes CDR1 SGDLS and CDR2 YYNGEE. Trimming cost V 1 base and J 4 bases, with 14 bases left between them. This CDR3 spans 15 amino acids. The CDR3 loop reads CASSVSGGGSTEAFF. The CDR3 region has the DNA TGTGCCAGCAGCGTATCCGGGGGAGGCAGCACTGAAGCTTTCTTT.

This clonotype was recorded at least ten times. J is TRBJ2-7 and V is TRBV12-3 or TRBV12-4; TRBD2 agrees at 11 bases. The trim removed 6 bases at V and 3 bases at J, leaving 4 bases unmatched. The CDR3 length is 14 residues. CDR3 protein: CASRSGLADYEQYF. In DNA, the CDR3 is TGTGCCAGCAGATCGGGACTAGCGGACTACGAGCAGTACTTC.

This clonotype was seen many times. This chain uses TRBV7-8 with TRBJ1-6, with D tentatively TRBD1 (5 bases). The V end was cut by 8 bases, the J end by 0 bases, with 20 bases between. The CDR3 covers 18 residues. CDR1 and CDR2 (germline): SGHVS, FQNEAQ. The DNA for the CDR3 is TGTGCCAGCGGAACCGGGACGGATGAAAGCTCCTATAATTCACCCCTCCACTTT. Its protein is CASGTGTDESSYNSPLHF.

This clonotype was recorded once. CDR3: CASSFERSYEQYF. The CDR3 region has the DNA TGTGCCAGCAGCTTCGAACGCTCCTACGAGCAGTACTTC. The chain combines TRBV7-2 with TRBJ2-7; D call uncertain. Between the trimmed V and J ends, which lost 3 bases and 0 bases, there was a span of 6 bases. CDR3 length equals 13 residues. Germline V gene lookup returns CDR1 SGHTA and CDR2 FQGNSA.

This clonotype was detected ten times or more. The chain links TRBV19 to TRBJ2-3, with 7 nucleotides matching TRBD2. CDR1 is LNHDA, CDR2 SQIVND, per germline (reference sequence). The CDR3 extends over 13 amino acids. V was pared by 8 bases and J by 9 bases, with 11 bases of the junction left unmatched. CDR3 region: CASDGRGLGTQYF. As DNA, the CDR3 is TGTGCCAGTGACGGGCGGGGGTTAGGAACGCAGTATTTT. Combining the CDR3 with reference TRBV19 and TRBJ2-3 gives the whole variable domain DGGITQSPKYLFRKEGQNVTLSCEQNLNHDAMYWYRQDPGQGLRLIYYSQIVNDFQKGDIAEGYSVSREKKESFPLTVTSAQKNPTAFYLCASDGRGLGTQYFGPGTRLTVL.

This clonotype was observed at least ten times. The CDR3 DNA reads as TGTGCCAGCAGCGGAAACAGGGGATCTAATGAAAAACTGTTTTTT. It translates to CASSGNRGSNEKLFF. V gene TRBV7-8 combines with J gene TRBJ1-4; 7 nucleotides match TRBD1. Per the germline V gene, CDR1 is SGHVS and CDR2 is FQNEAQ. V was clipped by 5 bases and J by 3 bases; unmatched bases: 6. This CDR3 spans 15 amino acids.

This chain connects TRBV12-3 or TRBV12-4 to TRBJ2-2; no clear D. There are 15 residues in the CDR3. V was shortened by 0 bases and J by 3 bases, with 8 bases between the two germline ends. CDR3 DNA: TGTGCCAGCAGTTTAGCGCGTCCCCACACCGGGGAGCTGTTTTTT. It is translated as CASSLARPHTGELFF.